This TCR beta chain emerged from a study of blood T cell repertoires in COVID-19. Germline CDR1 is SQVTM and CDR2 is ANQGSEA. J lost 2 bases, V lost 6 bases, and 6 bases had no gene match. The CDR3 covers 13 residues. Sequencing used immunoSEQ multiplex PCR; TCRdb keeps in-frame clones, though not all of them. The table includes over 110,000 clones, around 88% detected once. The chain employs TRBV29-1 and TRBJ2-7; 8 bases match TRBD1. This receptor was taken from a human donor in a cohort sampled during active COVID-19. Sequenced input: peripheral blood. CDR3 region: CSVEGQATYEQYF. CDR3 nucleotide sequence: TGCAGCGTGGAGGGACAGGCGACCTACGAGCAGTACTTC.